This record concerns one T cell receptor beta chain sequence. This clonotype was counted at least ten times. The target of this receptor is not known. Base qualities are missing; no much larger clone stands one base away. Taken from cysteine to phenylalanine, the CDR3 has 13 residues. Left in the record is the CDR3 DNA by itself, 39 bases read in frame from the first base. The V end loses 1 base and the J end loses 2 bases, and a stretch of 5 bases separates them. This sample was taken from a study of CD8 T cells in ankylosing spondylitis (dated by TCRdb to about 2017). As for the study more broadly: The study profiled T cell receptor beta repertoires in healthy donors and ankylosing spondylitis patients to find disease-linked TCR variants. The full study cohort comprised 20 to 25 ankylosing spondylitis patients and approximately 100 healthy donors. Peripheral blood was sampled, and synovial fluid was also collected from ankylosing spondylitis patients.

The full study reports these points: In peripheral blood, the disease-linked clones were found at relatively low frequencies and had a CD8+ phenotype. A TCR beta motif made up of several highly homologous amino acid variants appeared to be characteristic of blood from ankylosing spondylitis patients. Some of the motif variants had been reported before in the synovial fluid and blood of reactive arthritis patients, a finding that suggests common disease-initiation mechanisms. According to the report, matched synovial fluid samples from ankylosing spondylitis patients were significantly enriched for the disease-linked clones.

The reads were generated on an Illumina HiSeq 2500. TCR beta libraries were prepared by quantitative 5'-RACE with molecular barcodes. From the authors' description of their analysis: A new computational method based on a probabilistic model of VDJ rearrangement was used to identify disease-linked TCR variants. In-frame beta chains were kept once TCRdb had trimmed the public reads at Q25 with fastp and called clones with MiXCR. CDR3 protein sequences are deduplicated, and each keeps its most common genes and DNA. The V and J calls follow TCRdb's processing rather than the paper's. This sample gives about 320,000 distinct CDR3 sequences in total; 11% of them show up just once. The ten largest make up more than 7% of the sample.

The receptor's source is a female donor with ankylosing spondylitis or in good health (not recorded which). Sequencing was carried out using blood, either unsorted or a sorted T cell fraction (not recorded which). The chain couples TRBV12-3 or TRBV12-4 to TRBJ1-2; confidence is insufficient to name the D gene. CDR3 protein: CASSLEGNYGYTF. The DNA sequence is TGTGCCAGCAGTTTAGAGGGAAACTATGGCTACACCTTC.